These 30 T cell receptor beta chains were all obtained from the same sample, sequenced in a study of blood T cell repertoires in COVID-19. Assay used: immunoSEQ multiplex PCR; TCRdb lists only in-frame clones, some missing. This sample has some 96,000 clones, with about 89% found just once. The specimen was peripheral blood. These receptors all come from a man in his fifties or sixties with active COVID-19.

This chain connects TRBV6-2 or TRBV6-3 to TRBJ1-1; tentative D call: TRBD1 (5 bases). This CDR3 has 12 amino acids. CDR1 and CDR2 (germline): MNHEY, SVGEGT. V lost 5 bases to trimming and J lost 5 bases, with 9 bases between them. CDR3 loop: CASSQGGTEAFF. The CDR3 region has the DNA TGTGCCAGCAGTCAGGGAGGGACTGAAGCTTTCTTT.

This chain links TRBV3-1 (or the pseudogene TRBV3-2) with TRBJ1-1; D remains unclear. V lost 1 base, J lost 5 bases, and 14 bases lay in between. The CDR3 has 15 residues. The germline V gene encodes CDR1 LGHDT and CDR2 YNNKEL (reference sequence). As DNA, the CDR3 is TGTGCCAGCAGCCAAGTCGGGCGGGATTGGACTGAAGCTTTCTTT. Translating gives CASSQVGRDWTEAFF.

The chain has TRBV23-1 and TRBJ1-1; 9 nucleotides line up with TRBD1. TRBV23-1 is known as an ORF, though its function is uncertain. The CDR3 extends over 17 amino acids. The junction had 14 bases not matched to a gene; V was cut back by 3 bases and J by 6 bases. The CDR3 DNA is TGCGCCAGCAGTCACCTCTCCCGGGACAGGGATAGACCTGAAGCTTTCTTT. It translates to CASSHLSRDRDRPEAFF.

The chain has TRBV24-1 and TRBJ2-3, with D possibly being TRBD1 (7 bases). The CDR3 covers 14 residues. CDR1 and CDR2 (germline): KGHDR, SFDVKD. Between the trimmed V and J ends, which lost 4 bases and 6 bases, there was a span of 13 bases. CDR3 bases: TGTGCCACCAGTGAAACAGGGGCGGGGGATACGCAGTATTTT. This translates into CATSETGAGDTQYF.

The chain is built from TRBV7-9 and TRBJ2-3; 7 bases match TRBD1. V shed 6 bases, J shed 3 bases, and the junction held 9 bases outside the gene matches. The CDR3 is made up of 15 amino acids. The germline gives CDR1 SEHNR, CDR2 FQNEAQ (reference sequence). The DNA for the CDR3 is TGTGCCAGCAGTGCCCGGGACAGATTAACAGATACGCAGTATTTT. Its protein is CASSARDRLTDTQYF.

The chain joins TRBV21-1 to TRBJ1-5; the table calls TRBD1, which could not be checked here. TRBV21-1 is an annotated pseudogene. This CDR3 comprises 14 residues. The CDR3 DNA follows: TGTGCCACCCACCAAGGGACACCGAATCAGCCCCAGCATTTT. This encodes CATHQGTPNQPQHF.

The chain carries TRBV24-1 and TRBJ2-1; no clear D gene. CDR1 and CDR2 from the germline V gene are KGHDR and SFDVKD. The V and J ends lost 2 bases and 3 bases respectively, with 4 bases between them. The CDR3 has 13 residues. The CDR3 sequence is CATSDSDYNEQFF. The CDR3 DNA reads TGTGCCACCAGTGATTCAGACTACAATGAGCAGTTCTTC.

The chain joins TRBV7-9 to TRBJ1-2; 7 bases align to TRBD1. Germline V lookup: CDR1 SEHNR, CDR2 FQNEAQ (reference sequence). CDR3 length equals 15 residues. Trimming removed 5 bases from V and 2 bases from J; junction bases left unmatched: 8. This CDR3 is CASSRPGQRNYGYTF. The CDR3 coding sequence is TGTGCCAGCAGCCGACCGGGACAGAGAAACTATGGCTACACCTTC. Complete variable domain (other parts from reference TRBV7-9 and TRBJ1-2): DTGVSQNPRHKITKRGQNVTFRCDPISEHNRLYWYRQTLGQGPEFLTYFQNEAQLEKSRLLSDRFSAERPKGSFSTLEIQRTEQGDSAMYLCASSRPGQRNYGYTFGSGTRLTVV.

The chain is built from TRBV6-1 and TRBJ1-2, with D unclear. The CDR3 contains 15 residues. Looked up from germline, CDR1 is MNHNS and CDR2 is SASEGT. V gave up 1 base and J gave up 4 bases, with 13 bases separating them. CDR3 DNA sequence: TGTGCCAGCAGTGAAGAAGCCATCTCAGGCTATGGCTACACCTTC. This encodes CASSEEAISGYGYTF.

The V gene is TRBV11-3, the J gene TRBJ2-1, with a possible D match to TRBD2 (6 bases). This CDR3 is 15 amino acids long. Trimming took off 5 bases at V and 0 bases at J, with 11 bases between the two ends. Germline V gene lookup returns CDR1 SGHNT and CDR2 YENEEA. In nucleotides, the CDR3 is TGTGCCAGCAGCCCGGGACTGAGCTCCTACAATGAGCAGTTCTTC. Its protein product is CASSPGLSSYNEQFF.

This clone was seen a handful of times. The chain couples TRBV2 to TRBJ2-1; 7 positions match TRBD1. Germline loops: CDR1 SNHLY, CDR2 FYNNEI. The CDR3 contains 15 residues. V was pared by 6 bases and J by 5 bases, with 10 bases of the junction left unmatched. CDR3 sequence: CASSYRDRTNNEQFF. The CDR3, as DNA: TGTGCCAGCAGCTACCGGGACAGAACTAACAATGAGCAGTTCTTC.

V is TRBV24-1 and J is TRBJ1-1; D perhaps matches TRBD1 (6 bases). Trimming took 7 bases from V and 0 from J, leaving 11 bases between them. Germline V gene sequence: CDR1 KGHDR, CDR2 SFDVKD. There are 14 residues in the CDR3. The CDR3 sequence: CATSTGSVNTEAFF. The CDR3 DNA reads TGTGCCACCAGCACAGGGTCGGTGAACACTGAAGCTTTCTTT.

This chain joins TRBV7-8 and TRBJ1-2, with a weak D call TRBD1 (5 bases). The V gene's germline CDR1 is SGHVS and CDR2 FQNEAQ. Trimming shortened V by 1 base and J by 3 bases, and 12 bases separated the two germline ends. The CDR3 consists of 15 residues. The CDR3 bases are TGTGCCAGCAGCTTAGTCGCAGGGCTCGACTATGGCTACACCTTC. Its protein is CASSLVAGLDYGYTF. Drawing the rest from reference TRBV7-8 and TRBJ1-2, the complete variable domain is GAGVSQSPRYKVAKRGQDVALRCDPISGHVSLFWYQQALGQGPEFLTYFQNEAQLDKSGLPSDRFFAERPEGSVSTLKIQRTQQEDSAVYLCASSLVAGLDYGYTFGSGTRLTVV.

The chain joins TRBV6-1 to TRBJ2-4; D remains unclear. In germline, CDR1 is MNHNS, CDR2 SASEGT. This CDR3 has 15 residues. The germline V and J ends were trimmed by 3 bases and 2 bases, with 11 bases remaining between them. The CDR3 region is CASSDNAGSKNIQYF. The CDR3, as DNA: TGTGCCAGCAGTGACAACGCAGGCTCCAAAAACATTCAGTACTTC.

The chain uses TRBV9 and TRBJ2-2, with TRBD1 matching 11 bases. Germline CDR1 and CDR2: SGDLS and YYNGEE. With V trimmed by 0 bases and J by 6 bases, 4 bases remained unmatched. This CDR3 comprises 16 residues. The CDR3 protein is CASSVALGQGAGELFF. The CDR3 bases are TGTGCCAGCAGCGTAGCCCTGGGACAGGGGGCCGGGGAGCTGTTTTTT.

As DNA, the CDR3 is TGTGCCACGGGCGGGCGCTCCTACGAGCAGTACTTC. It encodes CATGGRSYEQYF. This chain links TRBV7-9 with TRBJ2-7, with D maybe TRBD2 (5 bases). The CDR3 runs 12 residues. CDR1 and CDR2 (germline): SEHNR, FQNEAQ (reference sequence). V shed 10 bases and J shed 0 bases, with 10 bases lying between them. Drawing the rest from reference TRBV7-9 and TRBJ2-7, the complete variable domain is DTGVSQNPRHKITKRGQNVTFRCDPISEHNRLYWYRQTLGQGPEFLTYFQNEAQLEKSRLLSDRFSAERPKGSFSTLEIQRTEQGDSAMYLCATGGRSYEQYFGPGTRLTVT.

The chain has TRBV5-4 and TRBJ1-2; 7 bases match TRBD1. The CDR3 totals 15 residues. Looked up from germline, CDR1 is SGHNT and CDR2 is YYREEE (reference sequence). Trimming cost V 0 bases and J 3 bases; bases outside gene matches: 5. CDR3 nucleotide sequence: TGTGCCAGCAGCTTGGAGGCTACAGGGGACTATGGCTACACCTTC. It translates to CASSLEATGDYGYTF.

The chain joins TRBV7-9 to TRBJ1-2; tentative D call: TRBD1 (5 bases). The V gene's germline CDR1 is SEHNR and CDR2 FQNEAQ (reference sequence). The CDR3 consists of 15 residues. With 4 bases removed from V and 8 bases from J, the gap between germline ends came to 20 bases. CDR3: CASSSQTWGGGGYTF. As DNA, the CDR3 is TGTGCCAGCAGCTCCCAGACCTGGGGCGGTGGAGGCTACACCTTC.

V and J are TRBV7-2 and TRBJ1-1; D not resolved. This CDR3 is built from 14 residues. V was clipped by 0 bases and J by 7 bases, with 12 bases between them. CDR1 and CDR2 from the germline V gene are SGHTA and FQGNSA. The CDR3 sequence is CASSLAYSPVEAFF. CDR3 nucleotides: TGTGCCAGCAGCTTAGCGTATAGCCCAGTTGAAGCTTTCTTT.

This clone was counted a few times. This rearrangement joins TRBV9 to TRBJ2-2; D unclear. The CDR3 contains 15 residues. CDR1 and CDR2 (germline): SGDLS, YYNGEE. Trimming shortened V by 2 bases and J by 4 bases, and 12 bases separated the two germline ends. CDR3: CASSVSLDGTGELFF. The CDR3 nucleotides are TGTGCCAGCAGCGTTAGCCTCGACGGCACCGGGGAGCTGTTTTTT.

The DNA for the CDR3 is TGTGCCAGCAGCTCCGGACAGGGGATTTCCTACGAGCAGTACGTC. Its protein is CASSSGQGISYEQYV. The gene calls are TRBV11-2 and TRBJ2-7; 9 bases map to TRBD1. V shed 4 bases, J shed 1 base, and the junction held 5 bases outside the gene matches. Germline-derived CDR1 and CDR2 are SGHAT and FQNNGV. This CDR3 spans 15 amino acids.

The chain links TRBV19 to TRBJ1-5, with 7 nucleotides matching TRBD1. CDR3 length: 19 amino acids. Germline CDR1 and CDR2: LNHDA and SQIVND (reference sequence). With 1 base clipped from V and 0 bases from J, the junction kept 12 bases outside the gene matches. DNA of the CDR3: TGTGCCAGTAGTATAGGCACCATGCGAAAGGGGGCTAGCAATCAGCCCCAGCATTTT. Its translation is CASSIGTMRKGASNQPQHF.

CDR3 DNA: TGTGCCAGCAGCTTTTCCGGGACAGGGGACCACGAGCAGTACTTC. It specifies CASSFSGTGDHEQYF. The chain couples TRBV7-9 to TRBJ2-7; the match to TRBD1 covers 10 bases. The V segment lost 3 bases and the J segment 5 bases; nucleotides outside the gene matches: 7. This CDR3 is 15 amino acids long. Germline V gene data show CDR1 as SEHNR and CDR2 as FQNEAQ (reference sequence).

The chain recombines TRBV19 with TRBJ2-7; D possibly corresponds to TRBD1 (6 bases). Trimming left V 5 bases short and J 1 base short, with 9 bases between. The CDR3 runs to 13 residues. Germline-derived CDR1 and CDR2 are LNHDA and SQIVND (reference sequence). This chain's CDR3 is CASSPTGSYEQYF. The CDR3 DNA reads TGTGCCAGTAGTCCCACAGGGTCCTACGAGCAGTACTTC.

The DNA for the CDR3 is TGTGCCAGCAGTTACCTACAGGGGGCTGACTATGGCTACACCTTC. Protein product: CASSYLQGADYGYTF. The genes are TRBV6-5 and TRBJ1-2, with 9 bases that match TRBD1. Per the germline V gene, CDR1 is MNHEY and CDR2 is SVGAGI. The CDR3 has 15 amino acids. V lost 2 bases and J lost 3; bases outside the gene matches: 4.

The chain links TRBV3-1 (or the pseudogene TRBV3-2) to TRBJ1-1; 7 nucleotides agree with TRBD1. The germline gives CDR1 LGHDT, CDR2 YNNKEL (reference sequence). Trimming at V came to 1 base and at J to 1 base, leaving 6 bases not matched to a gene. The CDR3 is 16 amino acids. CDR3 DNA: TGTGCCAGCAGCCAAGGGGACAGTTACCCGAACACTGAAGCTTTCTTT. This codes for CASSQGDSYPNTEAFF.

The chain links TRBV2 to TRBJ2-2, with TRBD1 as a possible D gene (5 bases). The CDR3 has 16 amino acids. The V end was cut by 0 bases, the J end by 4 bases, with 12 bases between. Germline loops: CDR1 SNHLY, CDR2 FYNNEI. CDR3 nucleotides: TGTGCCAGCAGTGAAGCCGGCGGAAGGGGCACCGGGGAGCTGTTTTTT. Protein sequence: CASSEAGGRGTGELFF.

V gene TRBV10-1 combines with J gene TRBJ1-2; no definite D call. This CDR3 comprises 10 residues. The germline CDR1 and CDR2 sequences are WNHNN and SYGVQD (reference sequence). The V and J ends lost 10 bases and 7 bases respectively, with 10 bases between them. The CDR3 region has the DNA TGCGCCACCCTCGTTTTTGGCTACACCTTC. It is translated as CATLVFGYTF.

This clone was picked up one time. The rearrangement uses TRBV18 and TRBJ1-2; D might be TRBD1 (5 bases). V was pared by 2 bases and J by 4 bases, with 14 bases between. Germline V gene sequence: CDR1 KGHSH, CDR2 LQKENI. The CDR3 contains 15 residues. The CDR3 reads CASSPRNGRGYGYTF. The CDR3 bases are TGTGCCAGCTCACCAAGGAACGGGAGGGGCTATGGCTACACCTTC.

This clone was detected once. The CDR3 DNA follows: TGTGCCAGCAGCAAGTCGGGAGGACTCACCGGGGAGCTGTTTTTT. Translated, it gives CASSKSGGLTGELFF. The rearrangement links TRBV2 to TRBJ2-2, with TRBD2 matching over 7 bases. Germline assignment: CDR1 SNHLY and CDR2 FYNNEI. The trim removed 6 bases at V and 4 bases at J, leaving 8 bases unmatched. The CDR3 totals 15 residues. The full variable domain, with the rest looked up from reference TRBV2 and TRBJ2-2, is EPEVTQTPSHQVTQMGQEVILRCVPISNHLYFYWYRQILGQKVEFLVSFYNNEISEKSEIFDDQFSVERPDGSNFTLKIRSTKLEDSAMYFCASSKSGGLTGELFFGEGSRLTVL.